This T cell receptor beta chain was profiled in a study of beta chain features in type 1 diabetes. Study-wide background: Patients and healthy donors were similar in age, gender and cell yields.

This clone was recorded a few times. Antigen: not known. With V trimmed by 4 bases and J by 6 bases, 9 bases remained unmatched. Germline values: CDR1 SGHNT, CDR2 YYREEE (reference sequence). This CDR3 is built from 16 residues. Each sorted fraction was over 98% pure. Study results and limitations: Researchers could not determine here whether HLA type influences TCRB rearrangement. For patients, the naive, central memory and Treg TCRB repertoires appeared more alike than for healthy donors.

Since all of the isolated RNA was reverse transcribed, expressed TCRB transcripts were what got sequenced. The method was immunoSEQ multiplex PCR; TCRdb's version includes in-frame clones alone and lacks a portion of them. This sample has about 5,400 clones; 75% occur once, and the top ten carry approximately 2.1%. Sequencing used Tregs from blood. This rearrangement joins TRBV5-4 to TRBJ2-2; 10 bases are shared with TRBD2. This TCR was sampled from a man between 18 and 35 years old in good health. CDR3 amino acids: CASSLVTSGVPGELFF. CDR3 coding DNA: TGTGCCAGCAGCCTGGTTACTAGCGGGGTGCCCGGGGAGCTGTTTTTT.